This TCR beta chain was captured by sequencing in a study of T cell repertoires in cytomegalovirus infection. Study-level results: It was HLA-C-restricted CMV-specific TCR beta clonotypes that dominated the response ex vivo.

Of note for this clonotype: Its antigen is currently unknown.

TCRdb reprocessed the reads with MiXCR, giving one entry per CDR3 protein. The sample carries 150,000 to 200,000 distinct CDR3 sequences, roughly 27% recorded once. J was trimmed by 2 bases and V by 0 bases; bases with no gene match: 9. This CDR3 has 16 amino acids. Germline V gene lookup returns CDR1 DFQATT and CDR2 SNEGSKA (reference sequence). The chain couples TRBV20-1 to TRBJ2-5; 7 bases line up with TRBD2. The material sequenced was PBMCs. The receptor was derived from a human donor in good health (CMV status not recorded). Some clones in this sample may be carry-over from other donors' samples. CDR3 sequence reads: CSARDDGGSEQETQYF. DNA of the CDR3: TGCAGTGCTAGAGATGACGGGGGGAGTGAACAAGAGACCCAGTACTTC.